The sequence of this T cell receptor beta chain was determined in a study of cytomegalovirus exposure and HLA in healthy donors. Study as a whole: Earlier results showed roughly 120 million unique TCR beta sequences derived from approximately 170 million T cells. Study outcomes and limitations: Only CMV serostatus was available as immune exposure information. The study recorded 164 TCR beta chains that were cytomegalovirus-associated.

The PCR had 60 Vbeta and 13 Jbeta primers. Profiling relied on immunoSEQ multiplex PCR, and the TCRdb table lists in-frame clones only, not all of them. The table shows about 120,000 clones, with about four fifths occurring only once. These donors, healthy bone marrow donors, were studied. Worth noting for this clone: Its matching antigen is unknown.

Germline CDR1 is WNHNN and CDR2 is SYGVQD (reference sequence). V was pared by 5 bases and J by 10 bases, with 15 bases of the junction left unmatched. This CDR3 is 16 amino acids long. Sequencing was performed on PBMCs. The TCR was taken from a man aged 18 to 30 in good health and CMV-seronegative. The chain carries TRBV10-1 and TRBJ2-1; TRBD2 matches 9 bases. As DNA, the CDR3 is TGCGCCAGCAGTCCAGAGACTAGCGGACGGATAAAGGAGCAGTTCTTC. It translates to CASSPETSGRIKEQFF.